One and the same sample provided the 8 T cell receptor beta chains below, sequenced in a study of T cells in Graves' hyperthyroidism and ophthalmopathy. Amplified TCR beta CDR3 regions derived from RNA transcripts. Initially, a first-round RT-PCR of the TCR CDR3 employed the HTBI primer set. TCRdb analysed the multiplex PCR reads with MiXCR anew, one entry per CDR3 protein. This repertoire shows around 300,000 distinct CDR3 sequences, more than 11% found once; its top ten account for roughly 25%. Input material: blood. These receptors were taken from a woman in her twenties or thirties with Graves' hyperthyroidism.

This clonotype has ten or more counts. The chain has TRBV5-1 and TRBJ2-3; 8 bases match TRBD2. The germline V gene encodes CDR1 SGHRS and CDR2 YFSETQ. This CDR3 region has 17 residues. With V trimmed by 0 bases and J by 2 bases, 8 bases remained unmatched. In DNA, the CDR3 is TGCGCCAGCAGCTTGGCCCGTCGGGAGGGATTCACAGATACGCAGTATTTT. Encoded protein: CASSLARREGFTDTQYF. The whole variable domain, filled in from reference TRBV5-1 and TRBJ2-3, reads KAGVTQTPRYLIKTRGQQVTLSCSPISGHRSVSWYQQTPGQGLQFLFEYFSETQRNKGNFPGRFSGRQFSNSRSEMNVSTLELGDSALYLCASSLARREGFTDTQYFGPGTRLTVL.

This clonotype has ten or more counts. The genes are TRBV12-3 or TRBV12-4 and TRBJ2-5; 9 nucleotides agree with TRBD1. The junction had 11 bases not matched to a gene; V was cut back by 7 bases and J by 5 bases. The CDR3 has 15 amino acids. For the CDR3, the DNA is TGTGCCAGCACCAGCGGGACAGGGAATGTGGAGACCCAGTACTTC. It yields the protein CASTSGTGNVETQYF.

To note about this clonotype: Since a much larger clone is just one base distant, this may be a read error. This sequence joins TRBV28 and TRBJ1-1; TRBD1 is a possible D gene (5 bases). The CDR3 runs 17 residues. V lost 2 bases and J 3 bases, leaving 19 bases between the germline ends. Germline values: CDR1 MDHEN, CDR2 SYDVKM. CDR3: CASSLIGWGLGDTEAFF. Written as DNA, the CDR3 is TGTGCCAGCAGTTTAATCGGTTGGGGTCTGGGGGACACTGAAGCTTTCTTT.

This clonotype was picked up many times. The J gene is TRBJ2-5, the V gene TRBV20-1; a possible D gene is TRBD2 (5 bases). Trimming stripped 3 bases from V and 2 bases from J, with 7 bases between. The CDR3 has 12 amino acids. CDR1 and CDR2 (germline): DFQATT, SNEGSKA (reference sequence). CDR3: CSASGGQETQYF. CDR3 in DNA: TGCAGTGCTAGTGGAGGTCAAGAGACCCAGTACTTC.

In the case of this clonotype: This may come from a read error, since a much larger clone is one base off. The chain is built from TRBV20-1 and TRBJ2-3; 8 positions match TRBD2. The CDR3 has 15 amino acids. Germline V gene lookup returns CDR1 DFQATT and CDR2 SNEGSKA (reference sequence). The CDR3 is CSAAGLEEATDTQCF. The CDR3 nucleotides read TGCAGTGCCGCGGGACTAGAGGAGGCCACAGATACGCAGTGTTTT.

In this sample, this clonotype turned up many times. This rearrangement joins TRBV6-1 to TRBJ2-5, with a possible D match to TRBD2 (8 bases). Trimming left V 6 bases short and J 5 bases short, with 22 bases between. The CDR3 loop spans 16 amino acids. Germline CDR1 is MNHNS and CDR2 is SASEGT. As DNA, the CDR3 is TGTGCCAGCAGCACAGGGGAAGGTAGCGGGACGGAGACCCAGTACTTC. Protein sequence: CASSTGEGSGTETQYF.

This chain uses TRBV13 with TRBJ1-3; perhaps TRBD1 as D (5 bases). Germline CDR1 PRHDT, CDR2 FYEKMQ (reference sequence). Trimming removed 4 bases from V and 0 bases from J, with 7 bases in between. CDR3 length: 14 amino acids. The chain's CDR3 is CASSSRASGNTIYF. As DNA, the CDR3 is TGTGCCAGCAGCTCCAGGGCCTCTGGAAACACCATATATTTT.

The rearrangement links TRBV9 to TRBJ2-2; TRBD1 or TRBD2 may be the D gene (5 bases each). The V end lost 4 bases, the J end lost 4 bases, and 20 bases lay between the germline ends. Germline V gene lookup returns CDR1 SGDLS and CDR2 YYNGEE. The CDR3 is 17 residues long. CDR3: CASSPHGTKGTTGELFF. DNA of the CDR3: TGTGCCAGCAGCCCCCACGGGACCAAGGGAACCACCGGGGAGCTGTTTTTT.